Listed below are T cell receptor beta chains from one sample, sequenced in a study of T cell responses to AZD1222 COVID-19 vaccine. Repertoires were generated with immunoSEQ multiplex PCR, while TCRdb's copy carries only in-frame clones and drops some. The sample has 80,000 to 130,000 clones; approximately 87% are singletons. The specimen comprised peripheral blood, sampled on day 0 of AZD1222 vaccination. The receptor set was obtained from an adult in good health. CDR3s include the opening cysteine and the closing phenylalanine or tryptophan. The D gene is left open where the match is weak. The listing skips clone size in some rows; elsewhere it reads once, few, many or a size class.

abundance: few
d_gene: NA
v_gene: TRBV24-1
j_gene: TRBJ2-2
CDR3aa: CATSLVPGELFF
CDR3nt: TGTGCCACCAGCCTAGTCCCCGGGGAGCTGTTTTTT

abundance: NA
d_gene: TRBD1
v_gene: TRBV19
j_gene: TRBJ1-2
CDR3aa: CASSRHGQEPNYGYTF
CDR3nt: TGTGCCAGTAGTAGACATGGACAGGAGCCGAACTATGGCTACACCTTC

abundance: NA
d_gene: NA
v_gene: TRBV6-6
j_gene: TRBJ1-5
CDR3aa: CASSYSGESNQPQHF
CDR3nt: TGTGCCAGCAGTTACTCGGGGGAGAGCAATCAGCCCCAGCATTTT

abundance: NA
d_gene: TRBD1
v_gene: TRBV5-1
j_gene: TRBJ1-2
CDR3aa: CASRQSTGQGGEGYTF
CDR3nt: TGCGCCAGCAGACAGTCTACAGGACAGGGCGGGGAGGGCTACACCTTC

abundance: once
d_gene: TRBD1
v_gene: TRBV5-5
j_gene: TRBJ2-2
CDR3aa: CASSQQGARETGELFF
CDR3nt: TGTGCCAGCAGCCAACAGGGGGCGAGGGAGACCGGGGAGCTGTTTTTT

abundance: NA
d_gene: TRBD1
v_gene: TRBV19
j_gene: TRBJ1-5
CDR3aa: CASSIGDRGGNQPQHF
CDR3nt: TGTGCCAGTAGTATTGGCGACAGGGGGGGGAATCAGCCCCAGCATTTT

abundance: NA
d_gene: NA
v_gene: TRBV7-8
j_gene: TRBJ1-5
CDR3aa: CASSRVRNQPQHF
CDR3nt: TGTGCCAGCAGTAGAGTCAGGAATCAGCCCCAGCATTTT

abundance: NA
d_gene: NA
v_gene: TRBV6-5
j_gene: TRBJ1-3
CDR3aa: CASTGPGNTIYF
CDR3nt: TGTGCCAGCACAGGGCCCGGAAACACCATATATTTT

abundance: NA
d_gene: TRBD1
v_gene: TRBV7-6
j_gene: TRBJ1-2
CDR3aa: CASSSIPGQGFYGYTF
CDR3nt: TGTGCCAGCAGCTCGATCCCGGGACAGGGATTCTATGGCTACACCTTC

abundance: NA
d_gene: TRBD1
v_gene: TRBV10-2
j_gene: TRBJ1-2
CDR3aa: CASSAQGAPNYGYTF
CDR3nt: TGCGCCAGCAGTGCCCAGGGGGCGCCTAACTATGGCTACACCTTC

abundance: NA
d_gene: NA
v_gene: TRBV4-2
j_gene: TRBJ2-7
CDR3aa: CASSKGTGYEQYF
CDR3nt: TGTGCCAGCAGCAAAGGGACTGGCTACGAGCAGTACTTC

abundance: once
d_gene: NA
v_gene: TRBV2
j_gene: TRBJ1-5
CDR3aa: CASSGRWGGNQPQHF
CDR3nt: TGTGCCAGCAGTGGGCGCTGGGGGGGCAATCAGCCCCAGCATTTT

abundance: NA
d_gene: NA
v_gene: TRBV19
j_gene: TRBJ2-2
CDR3aa: CASSPLVSRTEYTGELFF
CDR3nt: TGTGCCAGTAGTCCGCTAGTTAGCAGGACCGAATACACCGGGGAGCTGTTTTTT

abundance: NA
d_gene: NA
v_gene: TRBV19
j_gene: TRBJ1-2
CDR3aa: CASSGPGHFKYGYTF
CDR3nt: TGTGCCAGTAGTGGGCCGGGGCATTTTAAGTATGGCTACACCTTC

abundance: NA
d_gene: TRBD1
v_gene: TRBV5-4
j_gene: TRBJ1-5
CDR3aa: CASSANPGQGNQPQHF
CDR3nt: TGTGCCAGCAGCGCCAACCCGGGACAGGGCAATCAGCCCCAGCATTTT

abundance: NA
d_gene: NA
v_gene: TRBV7-9
j_gene: TRBJ1-1
CDR3aa: CASSLSRMNTEAFF
CDR3nt: TGTGCCAGCAGCTTAAGCAGGATGAACACTGAAGCTTTCTTT

abundance: NA
d_gene: TRBD1
v_gene: TRBV6-5
j_gene: TRBJ1-4
CDR3aa: CASSPQRTGFEKLFF
CDR3nt: TGTGCCAGCAGCCCCCAGAGGACAGGGTTTGAAAAACTGTTTTTT

abundance: NA
d_gene: TRBD2
v_gene: TRBV5-6
j_gene: TRBJ2-3
CDR3aa: CASSGLYSGGATDTQYF
CDR3nt: TGTGCCAGCAGCGGGCTCTACAGCGGGGGGGCCACAGATACGCAGTATTTT

abundance: once
d_gene: NA
v_gene: TRBV5-1
j_gene: TRBJ2-3
CDR3aa: CASSLLGVTGGRADTQYF
CDR3nt: TGCGCCAGCAGCCTCCTAGGGGTAACGGGGGGCCGGGCAGATACGCAGTATTTT

abundance: NA
d_gene: NA
v_gene: TRBV19
j_gene: TRBJ1-5
CDR3aa: CASSIDPFQPQHF
CDR3nt: TGTGCCAGTAGTATAGATCCCTTTCAGCCCCAGCATTTT

abundance: NA
d_gene: NA
v_gene: TRBV7-2
j_gene: TRBJ2-2
CDR3aa: CASSLGPRTGELFF
CDR3nt: TGTGCCAGCAGCTTAGGCCCGAGGACCGGGGAGCTGTTTTTT

abundance: few
d_gene: NA
v_gene: TRBV30
j_gene: TRBJ1-4
CDR3aa: CAWSGATQGGEKLFF
CDR3nt: TGTGCCTGGAGTGGGGCCACTCAGGGAGGCGAAAAACTGTTTTTT

abundance: NA
d_gene: NA
v_gene: TRBV24-1
j_gene: TRBJ2-7
CDR3aa: CATEGQMGPYEQYF
CDR3nt: TGTGCCACCGAGGGGCAGATGGGCCCCTACGAGCAGTACTTC

abundance: NA
d_gene: TRBD1
v_gene: TRBV11-2
j_gene: TRBJ1-1
CDR3aa: CASSFGTGKNTEAFF
CDR3nt: TGTGCCAGCAGCTTCGGGACAGGGAAGAACACTGAAGCTTTCTTT

abundance: NA
d_gene: TRBD1
v_gene: TRBV7-2
j_gene: TRBJ1-2
CDR3aa: CASRVPGQGHGYTF
CDR3nt: TGTGCCAGCAGGGTACCGGGACAGGGACATGGCTACACCTTC

abundance: NA
d_gene: NA
v_gene: TRBV30
j_gene: TRBJ1-6
CDR3aa: CAWKSQTVSPLHF
CDR3nt: TGTGCCTGGAAGTCTCAGACAGTCTCACCCCTCCACTTT

abundance: NA
d_gene: TRBD1
v_gene: TRBV7-2
j_gene: TRBJ1-5
CDR3aa: CASSREGTGGYQPQHF
CDR3nt: TGTGCCAGCAGCAGAGAGGGGACAGGGGGTTATCAGCCCCAGCATTTT

abundance: NA
d_gene: NA
v_gene: TRBV6-4
j_gene: TRBJ2-3
CDR3aa: CASSQGWGSSTDTQYF
CDR3nt: TGTGCCAGCAGCCAGGGTTGGGGATCTAGCACAGATACGCAGTATTTT

abundance: few
d_gene: TRBD1
v_gene: TRBV6-2/TRBV6-3
j_gene: TRBJ2-2
CDR3aa: CASSSNRPTGDSIYTGELFF
CDR3nt: TGTGCCAGCAGCTCTAACAGACCCACAGGGGACAGTATTTACACCGGGGAGCTGTTTTTT

abundance: NA
d_gene: NA
v_gene: TRBV7-9
j_gene: TRBJ1-2
CDR3aa: CASSDLGSRLGSGYTF
CDR3nt: TGTGCCAGCAGCGACTTGGGGAGCCGCCTTGGCTCCGGCTACACCTTC

abundance: once
d_gene: NA
v_gene: TRBV10-2
j_gene: TRBJ1-4
CDR3aa: CASSVGGNEKLFF
CDR3nt: TGCGCCAGCAGTGTGGGTGGAAACGAAAAACTGTTTTTT

abundance: NA
d_gene: TRBD1
v_gene: TRBV2
j_gene: TRBJ1-1
CDR3aa: CASSNTGGRTEAFF
CDR3nt: TGTGCCAGCAGTAACACAGGGGGCAGGACTGAAGCTTTCTTT

abundance: once
d_gene: NA
v_gene: TRBV7-3
j_gene: TRBJ1-1
CDR3aa: CASSLTNRGKNTEAFF
CDR3nt: TGTGCCAGCAGCTTAACGAATCGCGGAAAGAACACTGAAGCTTTCTTT

abundance: NA
d_gene: TRBD1
v_gene: TRBV2
j_gene: TRBJ1-6
CDR3aa: CASSGHGTGPSPLHF
CDR3nt: TGTGCCAGCAGCGGACACGGGACAGGGCCTTCACCCCTCCACTTT

abundance: NA
d_gene: NA
v_gene: TRBV30
j_gene: TRBJ1-4
CDR3aa: CAWRSQGVHKLFF
CDR3nt: TGTGCCTGGAGATCACAGGGCGTACATAAACTGTTTTTT

abundance: NA
d_gene: NA
v_gene: TRBV6-5
j_gene: TRBJ1-3
CDR3aa: CASSANQGGGNTIYF
CDR3nt: TGTGCCAGCAGCGCCAACCAGGGAGGTGGAAACACCATATATTTT

abundance: NA
d_gene: NA
v_gene: TRBV7-2
j_gene: TRBJ2-3
CDR3aa: CASSLAARTGTDTQYF
CDR3nt: TGTGCCAGCAGCTTGGCGGCGAGAACGGGCACAGATACGCAGTATTTT

abundance: NA
d_gene: NA
v_gene: TRBV6-5
j_gene: TRBJ1-2
CDR3aa: CASSYGPGQSNYGYTF
CDR3nt: TGTGCCAGCAGCTACGGCCCAGGACAGTCTAACTATGGCTACACCTTC

abundance: NA
d_gene: NA
v_gene: TRBV10-3
j_gene: TRBJ1-5
CDR3aa: CAISESMGTSNQPQHF
CDR3nt: TGTGCCATCAGTGAGTCGATGGGCACCAGCAATCAGCCCCAGCATTTT

abundance: NA
d_gene: TRBD1
v_gene: TRBV5-4
j_gene: TRBJ2-5
CDR3aa: CASRGDRGREQETQYF
CDR3nt: TGTGCCAGCAGGGGCGACAGGGGTAGAGAGCAAGAGACCCAGTACTTC

abundance: NA
d_gene: NA
v_gene: TRBV21-1
j_gene: TRBJ1-2
CDR3aa: CASPPGGCRKPAGPNYGYTF
CDR3nt: TGTGCCAGCCCCCCCGGGGGGTGCAGGAAGCCCGCAGGTCCTAACTATGGCTACACCTTC

abundance: NA
d_gene: NA
v_gene: TRBV19
j_gene: TRBJ2-5
CDR3aa: CASMDRGAQETQYF
CDR3nt: TGTGCCAGTATGGATCGAGGGGCTCAAGAGACCCAGTACTTC

abundance: NA
d_gene: TRBD2
v_gene: TRBV27
j_gene: TRBJ2-3
CDR3aa: CASSWLRGGTDTQYF
CDR3nt: TGTGCCAGCAGTTGGTTGCGGGGGGGCACAGATACGCAGTATTTT

abundance: NA
d_gene: TRBD1
v_gene: TRBV11-1
j_gene: TRBJ1-6
CDR3aa: CASSFRTGAGSPLHF
CDR3nt: TGTGCCAGCAGCTTCAGGACAGGGGCAGGGTCACCCCTCCACTTT

abundance: once
d_gene: NA
v_gene: TRBV7-6
j_gene: TRBJ2-2
CDR3aa: CASSLMDLANTGELFF
CDR3nt: TGTGCCAGCAGCTTAATGGATCTAGCGAACACCGGGGAGCTGTTTTTT

abundance: NA
d_gene: NA
v_gene: TRBV19
j_gene: TRBJ2-6
CDR3aa: CATGNRANVLTF
CDR3nt: TGTGCCACCGGGAACAGGGCCAACGTCCTGACTTTC

abundance: NA
d_gene: TRBD1
v_gene: TRBV6-4
j_gene: TRBJ1-1
CDR3aa: CASRDTGGTEAFF
CDR3nt: TGTGCCAGCAGGGATACAGGGGGCACTGAAGCTTTCTTT

abundance: NA
d_gene: NA
v_gene: TRBV6-5
j_gene: TRBJ2-7
CDR3aa: CASRVGAGAIEQYF
CDR3nt: TGTGCCAGCCGCGTTGGTGCAGGGGCAATCGAGCAGTACTTC

abundance: NA
d_gene: NA
v_gene: TRBV1
j_gene: TRBJ1-1
CDR3aa: CTSGHEAEAFF
CDR3nt: TGCACCAGCGGACACGAGGCTGAAGCTTTCTTT

abundance: once
d_gene: NA
v_gene: TRBV28
j_gene: TRBJ1-6
CDR3aa: CASTGEVANSPLHF
CDR3nt: TGTGCCAGCACCGGGGAGGTCGCCAATTCACCCCTCCACTTT

abundance: NA
d_gene: TRBD2
v_gene: TRBV7-2
j_gene: TRBJ2-3
CDR3aa: CASSLEALAGGTTDTQYF
CDR3nt: TGTGCCAGCAGCTTAGAGGCCCTTGCGGGGGGGACCACAGATACGCAGTATTTT

abundance: NA
d_gene: NA
v_gene: TRBV19
j_gene: TRBJ1-6
CDR3aa: CASSMGRELDSPLHF
CDR3nt: TGTGCCAGTAGTATGGGTAGGGAATTGGATTCACCCCTCCACTTT

abundance: NA
d_gene: NA
v_gene: TRBV5-1
j_gene: TRBJ1-1
CDR3aa: CASSSQGGMNTEAFF
CDR3nt: TGCGCCAGCAGCTCACAGGGTGGTATGAACACTGAAGCTTTCTTT